This T cell receptor beta chain was sequenced for a study of blood T cell repertoires in COVID-19. About the research overall: Recovered participants had two consecutive negative NP/OP PCR tests, healthcare professional clearance, or symptom resolution. COVID-19 samples collected from the United States, Italy and Spain covered acute and convalescent phases.

The cohort comprised adults aged 18 to 89 years residing in approximately 25 US areas. In the original workflow: Using reference gene primer amplification, nucleated cell counts were estimated. Profiled with immunoSEQ multiplex PCR; TCRdb holds only in-frame clones, not every one. For V, J and clone size, that table is used; D and trimming come from the DNA. The sample lists more than 200,000 clones; 87% were seen once. This CDR3 has 15 amino acids. Between the trimmed V and J ends, which lost 4 bases and 7 bases, there was a span of 15 bases. CDR1 and CDR2 from the germline V gene are SGHRS and YFSETQ.

The J gene is TRBJ1-6, the V gene TRBV5-1, with D possibly matching TRBD1 (6 bases). The sequence was collected from a man younger than 45 in a cohort exposed to, infected with or recovered from COVID-19 (not recorded which). Sequenced: PBMCs or T cells enriched from blood (not recorded which). This CDR3 reads CASSQQTGTNSPLHF. The CDR3 bases are TGCGCCAGCAGCCAACAAACAGGGACCAATTCACCCCTCCACTTT.